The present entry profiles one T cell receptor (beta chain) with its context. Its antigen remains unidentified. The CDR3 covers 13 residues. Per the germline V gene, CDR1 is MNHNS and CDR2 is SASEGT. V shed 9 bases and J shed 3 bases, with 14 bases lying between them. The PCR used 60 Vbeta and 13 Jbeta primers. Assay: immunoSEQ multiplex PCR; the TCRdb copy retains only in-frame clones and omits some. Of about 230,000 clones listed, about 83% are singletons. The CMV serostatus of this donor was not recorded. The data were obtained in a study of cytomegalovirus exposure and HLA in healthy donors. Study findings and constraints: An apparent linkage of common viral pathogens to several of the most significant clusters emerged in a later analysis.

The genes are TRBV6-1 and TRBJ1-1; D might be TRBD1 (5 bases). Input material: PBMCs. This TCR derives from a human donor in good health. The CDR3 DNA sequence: TGTGCCAGTTTCAGGGATCTATACACTGAAGCTTTCTTT. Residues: CASFRDLYTEAFF.